These 24 T cell receptor beta chains came from one sample sequenced in a study of response to subunit inactivated influenza vaccine. TCRdb redid the calling of the RT-PCR reads with MiXCR, one entry per CDR3 protein. The sample contains about 520,000 distinct CDR3 sequences, roughly 7.6% of which appear only once. The specimen comprised PBMCs from blood, sampled around 25 months after vaccination. The receptors were gathered from a man aged 50 to 69 who received an inactivated influenza vaccine.

This clonotype was detected ten times or more. The rearrangement joins TRBV7-2 to TRBJ2-1; the match to TRBD2 covers 14 bases. The CDR3 length is 14 residues. The J segment lost 7 bases and the V segment lost 6 bases, leaving 2 bases of the junction unmatched. Looked up from germline, CDR1 is SGHTA and CDR2 is FQGNSA. CDR3 nucleotide sequence: TGTGCCAGCAGTCGGACTAGCGGGGGGAATGAGCAGTTCTTC. It is translated as CASSRTSGGNEQFF.

This chain joins TRBV10-3 and TRBJ1-6; 7 nucleotides agree with TRBD1. Per the germline V gene, CDR1 is ENHRY and CDR2 is SYGVKD. Unmatched junction bases numbered 5, after V lost 6 bases and J lost 6 bases. The length of the CDR3 is 14 residues. The chain's CDR3 is CAISATGSNSPLHF. The CDR3 DNA reads TGTGCCATCAGCGCGACAGGGAGTAATTCACCCCTCCACTTT.

Only a few counts were recorded for this clonotype. The V call is TRBV4-2, the J call TRBJ1-2, with TRBD1 as a possible D gene (5 bases). Trimming pared 1 base from V and 5 bases from J, leaving 14 bases between. The germline V gene encodes CDR1 LGHNA and CDR2 YNFKEQ. The CDR3 extends over 15 amino acids. The CDR3 DNA reads TGTGCCAGCAGCCAAGTGGCCAGGGAAATTTATGGCTACACCTTC. Amino acids: CASSQVAREIYGYTF.

The V gene is TRBV12-3 or TRBV12-4, the J gene TRBJ2-5; 10 bases map to TRBD2. CDR3 length equals 14 residues. The junction had 6 bases not matched to a gene; V was cut back by 6 bases and J by 5 bases. CDR3 loop: CASRTSGGGETQYF. CDR3 nucleotides: TGTGCCAGCAGGACGAGCGGGGGGGGCGAGACCCAGTACTTC.

V gene TRBV7-9 combines with J gene TRBJ1-6, with a weak D call TRBD1 (6 bases). Germline lookup yields CDR1 SEHNR and CDR2 FQNEAQ (reference sequence). This CDR3 is 14 amino acids long. Trimming removed 5 bases at V and 7 bases at J, with 12 bases between. This chain's CDR3 is CASSADRLNSPLHF. In DNA form, the CDR3 reads TGTGCCAGCAGCGCCGACAGGTTGAATTCACCCCTCCACTTT. The full variable domain, with the rest looked up from reference TRBV7-9 and TRBJ1-6, is DTGVSQNPRHKITKRGQNVTFRCDPISEHNRLYWYRQTLGQGPEFLTYFQNEAQLEKSRLLSDRFSAERPKGSFSTLEIQRTEQGDSAMYLCASSADRLNSPLHFGNGTRLTVT.

J is TRBJ2-7 and V is TRBV20-1; no clear D. V lost 5 bases and J 1 base, leaving 15 bases between the germline ends. The CDR3 sequence is 14 residues long. Germline CDR1 is DFQATT and CDR2 is SNEGSKA (reference sequence). The CDR3 region is CSAPRHGISYEQYF. The CDR3 nucleotides are TGCAGTGCTCCTAGGCACGGAATATCCTACGAGCAGTACTTC.

This clonotype was seen a few times. This chain links TRBV12-3 or TRBV12-4 with TRBJ2-5, with D maybe TRBD1 (5 bases). The CDR3 loop spans 15 amino acids. Trimming took off 5 bases at V and 5 bases at J, with 18 bases between the two ends. CDR3 sequence reads: CASSPNRQPRETQYF. CDR3 DNA sequence: TGTGCCAGCAGTCCCAACCGACAGCCTCGGGAGACCCAGTACTTC.

The chain couples TRBV7-9 to TRBJ2-5; D is uncertain. The CDR3 sequence is 15 residues long. With 1 base removed from V and 3 bases from J, the gap between germline ends came to 12 bases. In germline, CDR1 is SEHNR, CDR2 FQNEAQ (reference sequence). The CDR3 reads CASSLGSRPEETQYF. The CDR3 bases are TGTGCCAGCAGCTTAGGGTCCCGGCCAGAAGAGACCCAGTACTTC.

This clonotype was seen a few times. V is TRBV6-2 or TRBV6-3 and J is TRBJ1-2; D gene ambiguous. The CDR3 covers 17 residues. Per germline, CDR1 MNHEY and CDR2 SVGEGT. Trimming left V 5 bases short and J 4 bases short, with 23 bases between. CDR3 DNA: TGTGCCAGCAGTCCTCCCTTAAGCCGGACGGTCTTCTATGGCTACACCTTC. Its protein is CASSPPLSRTVFYGYTF.

J is TRBJ2-5 and V is TRBV6-2 or TRBV6-3; D remains ambiguous. The CDR3 covers 16 residues. Trimming left V 2 bases short and J 0 bases short, with 13 bases between. The germline V gene has CDR1 MNHEY and CDR2 SVGEGT. This chain's CDR3 is CASSYGFASYQETQYF. The CDR3 DNA reads as TGTGCCAGCAGTTACGGGTTTGCGAGCTACCAAGAGACCCAGTACTTC.

This clonotype was observed many times. In nucleotides, the CDR3 is TGTGCCAGCAGTTCGAGCTTGAGCACAGATACGCAGTATTTT. Amino acids: CASSSSLSTDTQYF. This chain links TRBV27 with TRBJ2-3; D gene unclear. Germline assignment: CDR1 MNHEY and CDR2 SMNVEV (reference sequence). Trimming cost V 4 bases and J 0 bases, with 8 bases left between them. This CDR3 comprises 14 residues.

This clonotype was counted only a few times. The V call is TRBV19, the J call TRBJ1-1; 9 bases align to TRBD1. V shed 5 bases, J shed 1 base, and the junction held 8 bases outside the gene matches. This CDR3 is built from 16 residues. Germline V CDR1 and CDR2: LNHDA, SQIVND (reference sequence). The CDR3 sequence: CASSYPLTGGNTEAFF. The CDR3 DNA reads as TGTGCCAGTAGTTATCCTTTGACAGGGGGGAACACTGAAGCTTTCTTT.

The J gene is TRBJ1-4, the V gene TRBV10-3; D remains ambiguous. Trimming left V 0 bases short and J 8 bases short, with 7 bases between. The germline CDR1 and CDR2 sequences are ENHRY and SYGVKD. The CDR3 has 13 residues. The CDR3 loop is CAISESGTEKLFF. The CDR3 DNA follows: TGTGCCATCAGTGAGTCGGGCACGGAAAAACTGTTTTTT.

This chain links TRBV29-1 with TRBJ2-3; 9 bases map to TRBD2. This CDR3 is 16 amino acids long. V lost 0 bases to trimming and J lost 6 bases; unmatched junction nucleotides: 10. Germline CDR1 and CDR2: SQVTM and ANQGSEA. The CDR3 nucleotides are TGCAGCGTTGAAGATGCCGCGCGGGGGGGAGTGGATACGCAGTATTTT. Residues: CSVEDAARGGVDTQYF.

This clonotype appeared a few times. This sequence joins TRBV18 and TRBJ2-7; 9 nucleotides match TRBD1. CDR3 length: 14 residues. The V and J ends lost 5 bases and 2 bases, in that order; junction bases with no gene match: 4. CDR1 and CDR2 (germline): KGHSH, LQKENI. For the CDR3, the DNA is TGTGCCAGCTCAGACCGACAGGGGGCCTACGAGCAGTACTTC. Its translation: CASSDRQGAYEQYF.

V gene TRBV7-8 combines with J gene TRBJ2-5; no clear D gene. V was trimmed by 2 bases and J by 0 bases, leaving 10 bases between them. CDR3 size: 15 residues. Per the germline V gene, CDR1 is SGHVS and CDR2 is FQNEAQ. The CDR3 loop is CASSLTQRNQETQYF. The CDR3 DNA reads TGTGCCAGCAGCTTAACACAGAGAAACCAAGAGACCCAGTACTTC.

This clonotype was detected ten times or more. This sequence joins TRBV29-1 and TRBJ2-1; D may be TRBD1 (6 bases). The CDR3 length is 14 residues. Germline CDR1 is SQVTM and CDR2 is ANQGSEA. Trimming cost V 7 bases and J 6 bases, with 19 bases left between them. DNA of the CDR3: TGCAGCGCAAAGACAGGAGCTGACCGCAATGAGCAGTTCTTC. Its translation is CSAKTGADRNEQFF.

In this sample, this clonotype turned up many times. This chain joins TRBV7-9 and TRBJ2-3; D perhaps matches TRBD2 (6 bases). The V end was cut by 3 bases, the J end by 3 bases, with 10 bases between. Germline CDR1 is SEHNR and CDR2 is FQNEAQ (reference sequence). The CDR3 sequence is 14 residues long. The chain's CDR3 is CASSLRLVTDTQYF. The CDR3 DNA follows: TGTGCCAGCAGCTTGAGACTAGTAACAGATACGCAGTATTTT.

This clonotype was seen only a few times. The chain recombines TRBV12-3 or TRBV12-4 with TRBJ2-2; 9 bases agree with TRBD1. The CDR3 has 14 amino acids. V shed 6 bases and J 4 bases; nucleotides not matched to a gene: 3. DNA for the CDR3: TGTGCCAGCAGGTGGACAGGGGCCACCGGGGAGCTGTTTTTT. Its translation: CASRWTGATGELFF.

On this clonotype itself: Relative to the germline gene, one junction end is altered; a read error may explain this. The chain combines TRBV20-1 with TRBJ1-1; D unresolved. The CDR3 is made up of 12 amino acids. Germline V gene sequence: CDR1 DFQATT, CDR2 SNEGSKA (reference sequence). In DNA, the CDR3 is TGCAGTGCTAGATTTGCGGGCACTGAAGCTGTCTTT. It encodes CSARFAGTEAVF.

The chain couples TRBV12-3 or TRBV12-4 to TRBJ2-7; 11 nucleotides match TRBD2. The junction had 9 bases not matched to a gene; V was cut back by 8 bases and J by 6 bases. The CDR3 has 14 amino acids. CDR3 loop: CASRLTSGSGEQYF. In nucleotides, the CDR3 is TGTGCCAGCCGGCTCACTAGCGGGAGTGGCGAGCAGTACTTC.

This clonotype was recorded a few times. This rearrangement joins TRBV20-1 to TRBJ1-6, with D uncertain. The CDR3 contains 14 residues. Germline values: CDR1 DFQATT, CDR2 SNEGSKA (reference sequence). Trimming left V 0 bases short and J 8 bases short, with 11 bases between. The DNA for the CDR3 is TGCAGTGCTAGAGAATTGGTCCACGATTCACCCCTCCACTTT. It codes for CSARELVHDSPLHF.

The table lists this clonotype with a few counts. J is TRBJ2-7 and V is TRBV7-2, with 12 bases that match TRBD1. Looked up from germline, CDR1 is SGHTA and CDR2 is FQGNSA. There are 18 residues in the CDR3. After removal of 0 bases from V and 7 bases from J, the junction contained 13 bases not matched to a gene. In nucleotides, the CDR3 is TGTGCCAGCAGCTTAGCTTCCGGGACAGGGGGCGTTAGGTGGGAGCAGTACTTC. It specifies CASSLASGTGGVRWEQYF.

This clonotype was observed a few times. This chain connects TRBV7-8 to TRBJ2-7, with TRBD2 identical over 15 bases. The CDR3 extends over 19 amino acids. The V gene end was trimmed by 2 bases and the J gene end by 3 bases; junction bases not matched to a gene: 11. Germline CDR1 reads SGHVS; CDR2 reads FQNEAQ. The CDR3 DNA is TGTGCCAGCAGCTTAACAAGGACTAGCGGGAGGGTATCGAACTACGAGCAGTACTTC. Encoded protein: CASSLTRTSGRVSNYEQYF. The variable domain in full, completed from reference TRBV7-8 and TRBJ2-7, reads GAGVSQSPRYKVAKRGQDVALRCDPISGHVSLFWYQQALGQGPEFLTYFQNEAQLDKSGLPSDRFFAERPEGSVSTLKIQRTQQEDSAVYLCASSLTRTSGRVSNYEQYFGPGTRLTVT.